This entry lists 32 T cell receptor beta chains sequenced from one sample in a study of spatial heterogeneity in lung cancer. TCRdb re-analysed the 5' RACE reads in MiXCR, keeping a single row per CDR3 protein. The sample consists of about 6,900 distinct CDR3 sequences, approximately 3.9% of them appearing once. Documented time point: sample taken at primary tumor resection. Whole RNA from tumor, nontumor lung or frozen PBMC was sequenced unsorted. Sample: normal lung tissue next to the tumor, taken at surgery. Receptors originate from a female donor with early-stage non-small cell lung cancer.

This clonotype is labeled medium-sized. The chain couples TRBV7-9 to TRBJ1-1, with D hard to call. The CDR3 has 13 amino acids. Germline V lookup: CDR1 SEHNR, CDR2 FQNEAQ (reference sequence). Trimming removed 1 base from V and 8 bases from J, with 11 bases in between. Here the CDR3 reads CASSLDEPPEAFF. CDR3 DNA: TGTGCCAGCAGCTTAGACGAGCCACCGGAAGCTTTCTTT.

This clonotype was found many times. V and J are TRBV7-9 and TRBJ1-1; tentative D call: TRBD1 (6 bases). The germline V gene has CDR1 SEHNR and CDR2 FQNEAQ (reference sequence). Trimming removed 3 bases at V and 5 bases at J, with 16 bases between. This CDR3 contains 15 residues. The CDR3 coding sequence is TGTGCCAGCAGCTTCGGAGGCCGGCAGGGGACTGAAGCTTTCTTT. Residues: CASSFGGRQGTEAFF.

By frequency in the sample, this clonotype is medium-sized. The chain has TRBV7-2 and TRBJ1-2; D not resolved. This CDR3 contains 14 residues. V was pared by 7 bases and J by 3 bases, with 15 bases between. Germline lookup yields CDR1 SGHTA and CDR2 FQGNSA. CDR3 sequence (DNA): TGTGCCAGCATCTTGAGCTCCGGGTACTATGGCTACACCTTC. Translating gives CASILSSGYYGYTF.

This clonotype was counted at least ten times. The J gene is TRBJ1-6, the V gene TRBV27, with D unresolved. V lost 0 bases, J lost 0 bases, and 9 bases lay in between. Germline V gene data show CDR1 as MNHEY and CDR2 as SMNVEV (reference sequence). The CDR3 runs to 17 residues. CDR3 sequence: CASSLSPVASYNSPLHF. The CDR3 bases are TGTGCCAGCAGTTTATCCCCGGTGGCCTCCTATAATTCACCCCTCCACTTT.

This clonotype has a count of ten or more. This sequence joins TRBV19 and TRBJ1-1; D gene ambiguous. The V and J ends lost 6 bases and 1 base respectively, with 18 bases between them. CDR1 and CDR2 (germline): LNHDA, SQIVND (reference sequence). This CDR3 spans 16 amino acids. This CDR3 is CASSPLGEAENTEAFF. In DNA, the CDR3 is TGTGCCAGTAGCCCGCTTGGGGAGGCGGAGAACACTGAAGCTTTCTTT.

By share, this clonotype counts as medium-sized. The J gene is TRBJ1-3, the V gene TRBV2; no firm D call. The CDR3 sequence is 14 residues long. Trimming removed 2 bases at V and 3 bases at J, with 8 bases between. The germline CDR1 and CDR2 sequences are SNHLY and FYNNEI. The CDR3 is CASSERGFGNTIYF. Written as DNA, the CDR3 is TGTGCCAGCAGTGAACGGGGTTTTGGAAACACCATATATTTT.

This clonotype came up a few times. The V gene is TRBV24-1, the J gene TRBJ2-3; no clear D. Germline V gene data show CDR1 as KGHDR and CDR2 as SFDVKD. With 4 bases removed from V and 4 bases from J, the gap between germline ends came to 11 bases. The CDR3 is 14 amino acids. The CDR3 here is CATSEPTPPDTQYF. DNA for the CDR3: TGTGCCACCAGTGAACCCACCCCGCCAGATACGCAGTATTTT.

In this sample, this clonotype turned up many times. The V and J genes are TRBV5-1 and TRBJ1-1; no definite D call. V was clipped by 0 bases and J by 8 bases, with 11 bases between them. The germline CDR1 and CDR2 sequences are SGHRS and YFSETQ. The CDR3 spans 13 residues. The CDR3 region is CASSLGAGLEAFF. For the CDR3, the DNA is TGCGCCAGCAGCTTGGGGGCCGGGCTGGAAGCTTTCTTT.

By share, this clonotype counts as medium-sized. This sequence joins TRBV7-9 and TRBJ1-4, with 10 positions matching TRBD1. This CDR3 region has 16 residues. Germline trimming cut 5 bases from V and 4 bases from J; bases unmatched to any gene: 7. Germline CDR1 SEHNR, CDR2 FQNEAQ (reference sequence). CDR3 sequence: CASSASRTGGNEKLFF. The CDR3 region has the DNA TGTGCCAGCAGCGCATCCCGGACAGGGGGTAATGAAAAACTGTTTTTT.

The V gene is TRBV5-6, the J gene TRBJ1-2; 10 bases line up with TRBD1. With V trimmed by 4 bases and J by 2 bases, 2 bases remained unmatched. The CDR3 loop spans 14 amino acids. Germline CDR1 and CDR2: SGHDT and YYEEEE. CDR3 protein: CASSPDRGNYGYTF. CDR3 nucleotides: TGTGCCAGCAGCCCGGACAGGGGGAACTATGGCTACACCTTC. The full variable domain, rest sourced from reference TRBV5-6 and TRBJ1-2, is DAGVTQSPTHLIKTRGQQVTLRCSPKSGHDTVSWYQQALGQGPQFIFQYYEEEERQRGNFPDRFSGHQFPNYSSELNVNALLLGDSALYLCASSPDRGNYGYTFGSGTRLTVV.

This clonotype was detected ten times or more. V is TRBV25-1 and J is TRBJ1-4; no clear D gene. Germline V gene lookup returns CDR1 MGHDK and CDR2 SYGVNS. This CDR3 has 16 amino acids. The V end was cut by 1 base, the J end by 0 bases, with 9 bases between. CDR3: CASSESGFPTNEKLFF. As DNA, the CDR3 is TGTGCCAGCAGTGAATCCGGGTTTCCAACTAATGAAAAACTGTTTTTT.

Points on this clonotype: Mismatch with germline at one junction end may stem from a read error. The rearrangement uses TRBV24-1 and TRBJ2-3; tentative D call: TRBD2 (5 bases). Germline assignment: CDR1 KGHDR and CDR2 SFDVKD. The CDR3 totals 13 residues. The CDR3 loop reads CVTGQEVTDTQYF. CDR3 bases: TGTGTCACCGGGCAGGAGGTCACAGATACGCAGTATTTT.

This clonotype is medium-sized. The rearrangement links TRBV28 to TRBJ2-7; TRBD1 aligns across 7 bases. Germline assignment: CDR1 MDHEN and CDR2 SYDVKM. Trimming at V came to 5 bases and at J to 6 bases, leaving 10 bases not matched to a gene. This CDR3 region has 14 residues. CDR3 sequence (DNA): TGTGCCAGCAGTATGGTGGGCGCAGGGGGCGAGCAGTACTTC. Its translation is CASSMVGAGGEQYF.

This clonotype was observed at least ten times. The chain couples TRBV29-1 to TRBJ2-4, with TRBD2 matching over 10 bases. The V gene end was trimmed by 5 bases and the J gene end by 7 bases; junction bases not matched to a gene: 5. The germline gives CDR1 SQVTM, CDR2 ANQGSEA. The length of the CDR3 is 13 residues. DNA of the CDR3: TGCAGCGTTCTTGCACTAGCGGGGAACATTCAGTACTTC. Translated: CSVLALAGNIQYF.

The table lists this clonotype with many counts. CDR3 DNA: TGCGCCAGCAGCCAAGATTTGGGTAGCAGAGCAACAGATACGCAGTATTTT. Protein: CASSQDLGSRATDTQYF. The V call is TRBV4-3, the J call TRBJ2-3; D is unresolved. Deletions cut 0 bases from V and 3 bases from J, with 16 bases between. This CDR3 has 17 residues. Germline loops: CDR1 LGHNA, CDR2 YSLEER.

This clonotype was counted many times. V gene TRBV7-8 combines with J gene TRBJ2-2; 7 bases are a match to TRBD2. The V and J ends lost 8 bases and 6 bases, in that order; junction bases with no gene match: 6. The CDR3 is 13 residues long. In germline, CDR1 is SGHVS, CDR2 FQNEAQ. CDR3: CASSFGRAGELFF. The CDR3, as DNA: TGTGCCAGCTCCTTTGGGAGGGCCGGGGAGCTGTTTTTT.

By share, this clonotype ranks as large (0.1 to 1%). The chain couples TRBV28 to TRBJ2-7; 8 nucleotides align to TRBD2. The CDR3 is 13 residues long. Germline lookup yields CDR1 MDHEN and CDR2 SYDVKM. J gave up 7 bases and V 5 bases, and 7 bases lay outside the gene matches. The DNA of the CDR3 is TGTGCCAGCAGTCGGGGGGGAACAGGGGAGCAGTACTTC. Its protein is CASSRGGTGEQYF.

This clonotype has at least ten counts. The chain has TRBV7-2 and TRBJ2-1; perhaps TRBD1 as D (6 bases). The V and J ends lost 5 bases and 6 bases respectively, with 17 bases between them. CDR3 length: 15 residues. Germline V gene lookup returns CDR1 SGHTA and CDR2 FQGNSA. The CDR3 coding sequence is TGTGCCAGCAGCCGAGCTCCAACAGGGCCCAATGAGCAGTTCTTC. Translating gives CASSRAPTGPNEQFF.

This clonotype is medium-sized in the sample. The chain joins TRBV29-1 to TRBJ1-2; possibly TRBD1 for D (6 bases). Germline-derived CDR1 and CDR2 are SQVTM and ANQGSEA. Trimming removed 8 bases from V and 3 bases from J, with 19 bases in between. The CDR3 is made up of 14 amino acids. The CDR3 nucleotides read TGCAGCACTAAATTGGGCCAGGGGTACTATGGCTACACCTTC. This codes for CSTKLGQGYYGYTF.

This clonotype was counted ten times or more. The V call is TRBV5-1, the J call TRBJ2-5, with 9 bases that match TRBD2. Trimming at V came to 1 base and at J to 1 base, leaving 8 bases not matched to a gene. CDR1 is SGHRS, CDR2 YFSETQ, per germline. CDR3 length equals 17 residues. CDR3 region: CASSLSPLLAGQETQYF. In DNA form, the CDR3 reads TGCGCCAGCAGCTTGTCCCCGTTACTAGCGGGCCAAGAGACCCAGTACTTC.

Relative to its sample, this clonotype is medium-sized. This sequence joins TRBV10-3 and TRBJ1-1; 12 bases agree with TRBD1. Trimming took 8 bases from V and 4 from J; bases not matched to a gene: 11. The CDR3 loop spans 16 amino acids. Looked up from germline, CDR1 is ENHRY and CDR2 is SYGVKD. The CDR3 spells CAIRVFGTGGRTEAFF. The CDR3 region has the DNA TGTGCCATCCGAGTATTTGGGACAGGGGGCCGCACTGAAGCTTTCTTT.

Sample share makes this clonotype medium-sized. V and J are TRBV6-6 and TRBJ1-4; D call uncertain. The CDR3 covers 14 residues. The ends were cut back, 8 bases at V and 5 bases at J, with 15 bases in the middle. Per the germline V gene, CDR1 is MNHNY and CDR2 is SVGAGI (reference sequence). The CDR3 is CASCEKAENEKLFF. The CDR3 DNA reads as TGTGCCAGCTGTGAAAAAGCGGAGAATGAAAAACTGTTTTTT.

This clonotype has a count of ten or more. The V and J genes are TRBV20-1 and TRBJ1-4; perhaps TRBD1 as D (6 bases). The CDR3 runs 17 residues. Germline loops: CDR1 DFQATT, CDR2 SNEGSKA (reference sequence). The V end was cut by 0 bases, the J end by 5 bases, with 19 bases between. The CDR3 region has the DNA TGCAGTGCTAGAGATTGGGCAGGGGAGATACCCAATGAAAAACTGTTTTTT. Residues: CSARDWAGEIPNEKLFF.

V gene TRBV5-1 combines with J gene TRBJ2-3; no clear D. The CDR3 contains 14 residues. The V end was cut by 0 bases, the J end by 5 bases, with 10 bases between. CDR1 SGHRS and CDR2 YFSETQ come from the germline V gene. CDR3 residues: CASSLGQNRDTQYF. The CDR3 coding sequence is TGCGCCAGCAGCTTGGGACAAAACAGAGATACGCAGTATTTT.

This clonotype was counted ten times or more. The V and J genes are TRBV14 and TRBJ2-1; 7 bases agree with TRBD2. Germline CDR1 SGHDN, CDR2 FVKESK. Trimming removed 0 bases from V and 8 bases from J; junction bases left unmatched: 10. The length of the CDR3 is 16 residues. CDR3 coding DNA: TGTGCCAGCAGCCAAGATCTCGAGCGGGGAAGTGATGAGCAGTTCTTC. This encodes CASSQDLERGSDEQFF.

This clonotype was seen repeatedly, ten times or more. The chain employs TRBV27 and TRBJ2-7; D may be TRBD1 or TRBD2 (6 bases each). V was shortened by 7 bases and J by 6 bases, with 19 bases between the two germline ends. CDR3 length: 14 residues. CDR1 is MNHEY and CDR2 is SMNVEV in the germline V gene (reference sequence). CDR3 DNA sequence: TGTGCCAGCAAGTCAAACGGGGGCCTTCTCGAGCAGTACTTC. Its translation is CASKSNGGLLEQYF.

This clonotype is labeled as medium-sized. The rearrangement joins TRBV9 to TRBJ2-7; 10 nucleotides match TRBD2. The CDR3 consists of 15 residues. Germline CDR1 reads SGDLS; CDR2 reads YYNGEE. J was trimmed by 3 bases and V by 0 bases; bases with no gene match: 3. CDR3 coding DNA: TGTGCCAGCAGCGTAGAAGCGGGGGGGAACTACGAGCAGTACTTC. This sequence encodes CASSVEAGGNYEQYF. The entire variable domain, with the rest obtained from reference TRBV9 and TRBJ2-7, is as follows: DSGVTQTPKHLITATGQRVTLRCSPRSGDLSVYWYQQSLDQGLQFLIQYYNGEERAKGNILERFSAQQFPDLHSELNLSSLELGDSALYFCASSVEAGGNYEQYFGPGTRLTVT.

This clonotype is medium-sized in the sample. J is TRBJ2-3 and V is TRBV20-1; no definite D call. V lost 7 bases, J lost 4 bases, and 18 bases lay in between. In germline, CDR1 is DFQATT, CDR2 SNEGSKA (reference sequence). The CDR3 is 14 residues long. CDR3 DNA sequence: TGCAGTGTCATCTCCGGGCAACTTTCAGATACGCAGTATTTT. It codes for CSVISGQLSDTQYF.

This clonotype was observed at least ten times. J is TRBJ1-5 and V is TRBV7-2; D possibly corresponds to TRBD1 (6 bases). Germline-derived CDR1 and CDR2 are SGHTA and FQGNSA. V was shortened by 1 base and J by 0 bases, with 7 bases between the two germline ends. The CDR3 loop spans 15 amino acids. CDR3 DNA: TGTGCCAGCAGCTTAGGGGGGCATAGCAATCAGCCCCAGCATTTT. Protein sequence: CASSLGGHSNQPQHF.

This clonotype was found a few times. The rearrangement links TRBV12-3 or TRBV12-4 to TRBJ1-6; a weak D match, TRBD1 (6 bases). The V and J ends lost 5 bases and 4 bases respectively, with 9 bases between them. The CDR3 runs to 14 residues. The CDR3 DNA is TGTGCCAGCAGTATCAGGGGATATAATTCACCCCTCCACTTT. Protein product: CASSIRGYNSPLHF.

This clonotype was seen repeatedly, ten times or more. This chain connects TRBV5-1 to TRBJ2-5; D unresolved. This CDR3 has 15 residues. V shed 0 bases and J shed 5 bases, with 14 bases lying between them. Germline lookup yields CDR1 SGHRS and CDR2 YFSETQ. CDR3 region: CASSLALGRRETQYF. The CDR3 DNA is TGCGCCAGCAGCTTGGCCCTCGGACGACGGGAGACCCAGTACTTC.

This clonotype was recorded at least ten times. The V call is TRBV5-1, the J call TRBJ1-1; 7 nucleotides align to TRBD1. CDR1 and CDR2 from the germline V gene are SGHRS and YFSETQ. The CDR3 is 15 amino acids. The J segment lost 4 bases and the V segment lost 1 base, leaving 7 bases of the junction unmatched. The CDR3 DNA reads TGCGCCAGCAGCTTGCGGACAGGACAAGCCACTGAAGCTTTCTTT. As protein: CASSLRTGQATEAFF.